In this sample, the clone carrying this T cell receptor beta chain turned up a few times. Its target is unknown. This entry belongs to a study of cytomegalovirus exposure and HLA in healthy donors. Findings and limits, study-wide: In a later analysis, specific HLA alleles were associated with about 18,000 TCR beta sequences at a 0.05 false discovery rate.

This CDR3 has 15 amino acids. Germline V gives CDR1 SGHRS, CDR2 YFSETQ. The V end lost 0 bases, the J end lost 3 bases, and 12 bases lay between the germline ends. Use of 60 Vbeta and 13 Jbeta primers characterized the PCR. TCRdb keeps only in-frame clones here, not all; method: immunoSEQ multiplex PCR. The repertoire holds about 150,000 clones, with around 73% as singletons. The gene calls are TRBV5-1 and TRBJ1-1; maybe TRBD1 (5 bases). The sequencing sample was made of PBMCs. This clonotype originated in a male donor in good health and CMV-seronegative. CDR3 loop: CASSLDAGGDTEAFF. CDR3 nucleotides: TGCGCCAGCAGCTTGGATGCCGGGGGGGACACTGAAGCTTTCTTT.